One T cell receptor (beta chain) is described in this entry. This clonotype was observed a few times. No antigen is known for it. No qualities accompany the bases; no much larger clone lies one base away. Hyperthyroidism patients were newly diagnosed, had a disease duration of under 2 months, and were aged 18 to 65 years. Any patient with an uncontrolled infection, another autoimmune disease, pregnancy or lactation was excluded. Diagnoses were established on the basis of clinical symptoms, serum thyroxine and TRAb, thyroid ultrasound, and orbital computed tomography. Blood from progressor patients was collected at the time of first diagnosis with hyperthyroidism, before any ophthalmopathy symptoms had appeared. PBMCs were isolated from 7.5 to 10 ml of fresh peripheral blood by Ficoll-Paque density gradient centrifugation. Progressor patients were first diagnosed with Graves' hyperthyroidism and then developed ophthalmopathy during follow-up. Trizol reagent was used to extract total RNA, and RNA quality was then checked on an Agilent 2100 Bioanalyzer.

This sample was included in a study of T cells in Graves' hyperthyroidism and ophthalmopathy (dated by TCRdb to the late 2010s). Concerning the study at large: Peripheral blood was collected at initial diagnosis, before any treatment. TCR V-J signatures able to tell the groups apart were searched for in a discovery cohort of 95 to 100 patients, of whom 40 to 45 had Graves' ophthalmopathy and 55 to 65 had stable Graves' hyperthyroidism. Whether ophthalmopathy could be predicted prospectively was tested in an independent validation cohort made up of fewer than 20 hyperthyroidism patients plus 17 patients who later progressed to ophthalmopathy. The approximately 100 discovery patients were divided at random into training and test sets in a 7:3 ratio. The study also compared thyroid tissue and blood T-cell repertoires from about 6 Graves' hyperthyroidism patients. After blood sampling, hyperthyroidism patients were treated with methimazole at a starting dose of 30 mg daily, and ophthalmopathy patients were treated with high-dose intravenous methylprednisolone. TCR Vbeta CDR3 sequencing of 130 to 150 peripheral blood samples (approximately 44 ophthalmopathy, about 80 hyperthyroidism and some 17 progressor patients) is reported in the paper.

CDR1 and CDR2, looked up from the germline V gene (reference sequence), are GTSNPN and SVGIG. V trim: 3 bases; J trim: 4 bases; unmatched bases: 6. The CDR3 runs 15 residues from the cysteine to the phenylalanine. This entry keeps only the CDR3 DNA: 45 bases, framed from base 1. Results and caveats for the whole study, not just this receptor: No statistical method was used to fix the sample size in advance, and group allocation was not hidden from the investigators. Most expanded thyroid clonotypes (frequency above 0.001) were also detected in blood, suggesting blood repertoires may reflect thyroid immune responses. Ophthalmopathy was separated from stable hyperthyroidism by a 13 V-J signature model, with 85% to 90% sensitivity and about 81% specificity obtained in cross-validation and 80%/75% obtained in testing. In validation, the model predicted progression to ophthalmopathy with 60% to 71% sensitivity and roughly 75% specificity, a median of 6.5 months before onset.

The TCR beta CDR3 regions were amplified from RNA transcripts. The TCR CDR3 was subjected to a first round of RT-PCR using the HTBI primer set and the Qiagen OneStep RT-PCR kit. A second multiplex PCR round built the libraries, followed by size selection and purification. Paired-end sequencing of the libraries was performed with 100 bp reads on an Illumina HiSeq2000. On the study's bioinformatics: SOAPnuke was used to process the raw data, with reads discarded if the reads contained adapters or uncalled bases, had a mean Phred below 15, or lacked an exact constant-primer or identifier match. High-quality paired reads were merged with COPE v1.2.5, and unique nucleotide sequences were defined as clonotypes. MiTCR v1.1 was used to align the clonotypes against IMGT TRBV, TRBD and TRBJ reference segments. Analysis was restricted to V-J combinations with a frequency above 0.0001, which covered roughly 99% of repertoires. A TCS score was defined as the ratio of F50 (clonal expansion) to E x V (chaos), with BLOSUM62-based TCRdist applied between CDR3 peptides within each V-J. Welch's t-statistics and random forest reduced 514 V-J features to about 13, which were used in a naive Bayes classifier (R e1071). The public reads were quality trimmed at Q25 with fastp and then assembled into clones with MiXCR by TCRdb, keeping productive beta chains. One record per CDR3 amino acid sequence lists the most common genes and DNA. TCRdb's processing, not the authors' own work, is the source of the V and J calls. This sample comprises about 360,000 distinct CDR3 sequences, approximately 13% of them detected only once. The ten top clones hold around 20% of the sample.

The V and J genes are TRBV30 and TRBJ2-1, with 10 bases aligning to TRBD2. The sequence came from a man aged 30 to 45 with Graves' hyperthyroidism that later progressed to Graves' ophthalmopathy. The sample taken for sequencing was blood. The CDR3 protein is CAWRLAGGPYNEQFF. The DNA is TGTGCCTGGAGGTTAGCGGGGGGCCCTTACAATGAGCAGTTCTTC.